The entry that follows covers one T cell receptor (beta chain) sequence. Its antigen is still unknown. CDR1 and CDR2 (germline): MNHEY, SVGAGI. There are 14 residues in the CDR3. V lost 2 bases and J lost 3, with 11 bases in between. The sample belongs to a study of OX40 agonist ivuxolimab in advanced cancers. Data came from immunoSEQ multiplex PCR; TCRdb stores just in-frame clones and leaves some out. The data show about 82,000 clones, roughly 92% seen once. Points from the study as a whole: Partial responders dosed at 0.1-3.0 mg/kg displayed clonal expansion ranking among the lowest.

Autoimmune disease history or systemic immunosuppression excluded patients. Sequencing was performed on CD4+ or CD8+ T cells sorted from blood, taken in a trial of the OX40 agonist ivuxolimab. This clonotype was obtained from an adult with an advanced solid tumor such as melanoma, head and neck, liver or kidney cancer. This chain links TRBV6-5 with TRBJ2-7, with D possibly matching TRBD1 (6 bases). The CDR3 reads CASSYRDTYYEQYF. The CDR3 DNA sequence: TGTGCCAGCAGTTACAGGGACACATACTACGAGCAGTACTTC.